This T cell receptor beta chain was sequenced during a study of shared clonotypes between healthy human individuals. Libraries were prepared by immunoSEQ multiplex PCR; TCRdb keeps only in-frame clonotypes and omits some of them. Seen here are 800,000 or so clones, around 96% observed once, and the top ten hold 0.2% to 0.25%. Naivety among CD8 cells was defined by CD45RO negativity and positive CCR7 selection, thereby excluding terminally differentiated effector memory CD45RA+ cells. V was shortened by 3 bases and J by 3 bases, with 15 bases between the two germline ends. The CDR3 has 15 amino acids. Germline loops: CDR1 SGHRS, CDR2 YFSETQ.

This chain links TRBV5-1 with TRBJ1-2; tentative D call: TRBD1 (6 bases). Input material: naive CD8+ T cells sorted from blood. This receptor was identified in a young man in good health. DNA for the CDR3: TGCGCCAGCAGCTCTGGGCTTTGGACAGACTATGGCTACACCTTC. Amino acids: CASSSGLWTDYGYTF.